The 27 T cell receptor beta chains presented below share a single source sample, sequenced in a study of identical twins. TCRdb re-derived calls from the 5' RACE reads in MiXCR, one entry per CDR3 protein. The sample lists about 200,000 distinct CDR3 sequences; about 7.5% were seen once. This sample also belongs to another study, concerning yellow fever vaccine responses in identical twins.

Sample: memory (CD45RO+) T cells sorted from blood. The receptor source for this set is a woman aged 18-35 years in good health.

This clonotype was counted many times. The chain combines TRBV4-3 with TRBJ2-1; TRBD2 matches 10 bases. Germline CDR1 is LGHNA and CDR2 is YSLEER. The CDR3 runs to 18 residues. The trim removed 2 bases at V and 8 bases at J, leaving 15 bases unmatched. CDR3 protein: CASSQSLSGTSVSYEQFF. Written as DNA, the CDR3 is TGCGCCAGCAGCCAATCCCTATCCGGGACTAGCGTCAGCTATGAGCAGTTCTTC.

This clonotype has just a few counts. The chain carries TRBV7-8 and TRBJ2-7, with no clear D. Trimming took off 1 base at V and 5 bases at J, with 15 bases between the two ends. In germline, CDR1 is SGHVS, CDR2 FQNEAQ. CDR3 length: 15 amino acids. CDR3 bases: TGTGCCAGCAGCTTAGGGGTTTGGGCTTCGGACGAGCAGTACTTC. Amino acids: CASSLGVWASDEQYF.

This clonotype appeared a few times. Relative to the germline gene, one junction end is altered; a read error may explain this. CDR3: CASTGLAKEDTQYF. CDR3 DNA: TGTGCCAGCACCGGACTAGCTAAGGAAGATACCCAGTACTTC. This chain links TRBV6-1 with TRBJ2-5; 8 bases are shared with TRBD2. The V gene's germline CDR1 is MNHNS and CDR2 SASEGT. The length of the CDR3 is 14 residues.

This clonotype was picked up a small number of times. This chain connects TRBV27 to TRBJ2-5; 8 bases map to TRBD1. The CDR3 runs 15 residues. Germline V lookup: CDR1 MNHEY, CDR2 SMNVEV (reference sequence). J lost 6 bases, V lost 2 bases, and 8 bases had no gene match. The CDR3 DNA follows: TGTGCCAGCAGTTTAGGGACAGGTTTGGGTCAGACCCAGTACTTC. Protein: CASSLGTGLGQTQYF.

V and J are TRBV20-1 and TRBJ1-1, with a tentative D call TRBD1 (5 bases). Deletions cut 2 bases from V and 5 bases from J, with 12 bases between. CDR3 length: 13 amino acids. The germline CDR1 and CDR2 sequences are DFQATT and SNEGSKA (reference sequence). CDR3 sequence (DNA): TGCAGTGCTAGAAGGGGTGTTGGGACTGAAGCTTTCTTT. It translates to CSARRGVGTEAFF.

This chain joins TRBV6-2 or TRBV6-3 and TRBJ2-7; possibly TRBD2 for D (7 bases). CDR3 length: 14 residues. The germline V gene encodes CDR1 MNHEY and CDR2 SVGEGT. V gave up 9 bases and J gave up 0 bases, with 15 bases separating them. The CDR3 DNA reads as TGTGCCAGTCAAGCGAGGGGGGGCTCCTACGAGCAGTACTTC. It is translated as CASQARGGSYEQYF.

Details on this clonotype: This may be a read error, as it is one base from a much larger clone. V is TRBV12-3 or TRBV12-4 and J is TRBJ2-1, with D hard to call. Gene TRBJ2-7 matches the end of the DNA better, so the J call may be wrong. The CDR3 consists of 13 residues. CDR3 in amino acids: CASSIREYNEQYF. Written as DNA, the CDR3 is TGTGCCAGCAGTATCAGAGAATACAATGAGCAGTACTTC.

This clonotype appeared a few times. V gene TRBV3-1 combines with J gene TRBJ2-1, with 10 bases lining up with TRBD2. V lost 4 bases, J lost 9 bases, and 9 bases stayed unmatched. The CDR3 covers 15 residues. Germline values: CDR1 LGHDT, CDR2 YNNKEL (reference sequence). CDR3 amino acids: CASSPTAGGPGEQFF. Here the CDR3 DNA reads TGTGCCAGCAGCCCGACAGCGGGGGGGCCGGGTGAGCAGTTCTTC.

The rearrangement links TRBV6-1 to TRBJ2-3; 8 bases line up with TRBD2. Germline V gives CDR1 MNHNS, CDR2 SASEGT. This CDR3 has 15 amino acids. The trim removed 6 bases at V and 4 bases at J, leaving 9 bases unmatched. The CDR3 loop is CASSNSGGKSDTQYF. CDR3 bases: TGTGCCAGCAGCAACAGCGGGGGAAAGTCAGATACGCAGTATTTT.

This clonotype is medium-sized in the sample. This chain links TRBV29-1 with TRBJ2-1, with 7 bases aligning to TRBD1. This CDR3 region has 13 residues. Germline lookup yields CDR1 SQVTM and CDR2 ANQGSEA. After removal of 4 bases from V and 5 bases from J, the junction contained 5 bases not matched to a gene. CDR3 bases: TGCAGCGTTGCGCTGGGACAGCACAATGAGCAGTTCTTC. It is translated as CSVALGQHNEQFF.

This sequence joins TRBV7-6 and TRBJ2-3, with 10 bases identical to TRBD2. Germline V gives CDR1 SGHVS, CDR2 FNYEAQ. The CDR3 spans 17 residues. The trim removed 2 bases at V and 7 bases at J, leaving 12 bases unmatched. The CDR3, as DNA: TGTGCCAGCAGCTTACAAGCCCCTCTAGCGGGGGCCTATACGCAGTATTTT. Translation: CASSLQAPLAGAYTQYF.

At least ten counts were recorded for this clonotype. This chain links TRBV7-3 with TRBJ1-2; 8 nucleotides match TRBD1. This CDR3 region has 14 residues. CDR1 SGHTA and CDR2 FQGTGA come from the germline V gene. With V trimmed by 5 bases and J by 8 bases, 10 bases remained unmatched. CDR3 in DNA: TGTGCCAGCAGCCCCGGGCAGGGGGCAGGGGGCTACACCTTC. Translated, it gives CASSPGQGAGGYTF.

The V call is TRBV7-8, the J call TRBJ1-4; 8 positions agree with TRBD1. The CDR3 length is 15 residues. The V and J ends lost 2 bases and 3 bases, in that order; junction bases with no gene match: 2. The germline V gene encodes CDR1 SGHVS and CDR2 FQNEAQ. CDR3 sequence reads: CASSLLGQANEKLFF. In DNA, the CDR3 is TGTGCCAGCAGCTTACTGGGACAGGCTAATGAAAAACTGTTTTTT.

This clonotype was found a few times. V gene TRBV5-1 combines with J gene TRBJ2-2, with TRBD2 matching 14 bases. The germline V gene encodes CDR1 SGHRS and CDR2 YFSETQ. The CDR3 spans 16 residues. After removal of 4 bases from V and 5 bases from J, the junction contained 4 bases not matched to a gene. DNA of the CDR3: TGCGCCAGCAGCGAGACTAGCGGGGGGGCAACCGGGGAGCTGTTTTTT. It codes for CASSETSGGATGELFF.

This clonotype was counted many times. V is TRBV18 and J is TRBJ1-5; TRBD1 agrees at 7 bases. The V gene end was trimmed by 5 bases and the J gene end by 7 bases; junction bases not matched to a gene: 8. The CDR3 runs to 14 residues. The V gene's germline CDR1 is KGHSH and CDR2 LQKENI. The CDR3 spells CASSRQGRDQPQHF. The CDR3 region has the DNA TGTGCCAGCTCAAGACAGGGAAGGGACCAGCCCCAGCATTTT.

This clonotype was counted between two and nine times. V gene TRBV2 combines with J gene TRBJ2-5; 13 nucleotides align to TRBD2. This CDR3 region has 15 residues. V lost 8 bases to trimming and J lost 5 bases; unmatched junction nucleotides: 8. Germline V gene data show CDR1 as SNHLY and CDR2 as FYNNEI. The CDR3 region has the DNA TGTGCCAGCTGGACTAGCGGGGGCCTGAGGGAGACCCAGTACTTC. It yields the protein CASWTSGGLRETQYF.

This clonotype was counted a few times. This chain links TRBV6-2 or TRBV6-3 with TRBJ2-5, with 11 bases lining up with TRBD2. CDR1 and CDR2 (germline): MNHEY, SVGEGT. V shed 2 bases, J shed 2 bases, and the junction held 4 bases outside the gene matches. CDR3 length: 16 amino acids. The CDR3 protein is CASSYAIAGGQETQYF. The CDR3 DNA follows: TGTGCCAGCAGTTACGCTATAGCGGGAGGGCAAGAGACCCAGTACTTC.

This clonotype has ten or more counts. The rearrangement joins TRBV20-1 to TRBJ2-3; 9 nucleotides line up with TRBD1. CDR3 length: 16 residues. Germline CDR1 is DFQATT and CDR2 is SNEGSKA (reference sequence). V gave up 2 bases and J gave up 2 bases; unmatched junction bases: 8. The CDR3 reads CSARPLGQGNTDTQYF. The CDR3 DNA sequence: TGCAGTGCTAGACCCCTCGGACAGGGGAACACAGATACGCAGTATTTT.

Many counts were recorded for this clonotype. The chain couples TRBV5-1 to TRBJ2-5; D ambiguous. The germline gives CDR1 SGHRS, CDR2 YFSETQ. The CDR3 runs to 14 residues. The germline V and J ends were trimmed by 0 bases and 0 bases, with 6 bases remaining between them. CDR3 residues: CASSLVPDQETQYF. CDR3 in DNA: TGCGCCAGCAGCTTGGTTCCAGACCAAGAGACCCAGTACTTC.

V is TRBV6-1 and J is TRBJ1-2, with D tentatively TRBD1 (5 bases). V was shortened by 6 bases and J by 7 bases, with 15 bases between the two germline ends. CDR1 MNHNS and CDR2 SASEGT come from the germline V gene. CDR3 length: 13 amino acids. This CDR3 is CASRFYQGFGYTF. CDR3 DNA sequence: TGTGCCAGCAGGTTTTACCAGGGCTTTGGCTACACCTTC.

The table lists this clonotype with many counts. The chain has TRBV7-2 and TRBJ2-3; 11 bases are shared with TRBD1. V lost 1 base and J lost 14; bases outside the gene matches: 17. The length of the CDR3 is 17 residues. Germline assignment: CDR1 SGHTA and CDR2 FQGNSA. The CDR3 spells CASSLVPGQGGNPKPYF. For the CDR3, the DNA is TGTGCCAGCAGCTTAGTCCCGGGACAGGGGGGGAACCCAAAGCCGTATTTT.

This clonotype has more than one count but fewer than ten. V is TRBV20-1 and J is TRBJ2-7; TRBD2 aligns across 10 bases. The CDR3 runs to 13 residues. J lost 2 bases, V lost 6 bases, and 4 bases had no gene match. The germline V gene encodes CDR1 DFQATT and CDR2 SNEGSKA (reference sequence). CDR3 nucleotides: TGCAGTGCCCGTAGCGGGAGGACCTACGAGCAGTACTTC. The encoded protein is CSARSGRTYEQYF.

This clonotype was observed at least ten times. The gene calls are TRBV5-1 and TRBJ1-1; D gene ambiguous. The V and J ends lost 1 base and 1 base respectively, with 11 bases between them. This CDR3 comprises 15 residues. CDR1 and CDR2 (germline): SGHRS, YFSETQ. This chain's CDR3 is CASSLLGNANTEAFF. DNA of the CDR3: TGCGCCAGCAGCTTGCTAGGAAATGCGAACACTGAAGCTTTCTTT.

This clonotype has ten or more counts. J is TRBJ2-3 and V is TRBV20-1; TRBD2 matches at 8 bases. Per the germline V gene, CDR1 is DFQATT and CDR2 is SNEGSKA (reference sequence). V was pared by 3 bases and J by 7 bases, with 9 bases of the junction left unmatched. The CDR3 spans 14 residues. The CDR3 coding sequence is TGCAGTGCTAGGAGGCTAGCGGGTGAATATACGCAGTATTTT. It encodes CSARRLAGEYTQYF.

The chain recombines TRBV11-2 with TRBJ2-1; D is ambiguous. This CDR3 has 13 residues. CDR1 is SGHAT and CDR2 is FQNNGV in the germline V gene. Trimming removed 5 bases from V and 7 bases from J, with 12 bases in between. The CDR3 DNA sequence: TGTGCCAGCAGCCCGAGGTATATAAATGAGCAGTTCTTC. Translated, it gives CASSPRYINEQFF. Based on the CDR3 plus reference TRBV11-2 and TRBJ2-1, the full variable domain is EAGVAQSPRYKIIEKRQSVAFWCNPISGHATLYWYQQILGQGPKLLIQFQNNGVVDDSQLPKDRFSAERLKGVDSTLKIQPAKLEDSAVYLCASSPRYINEQFFGPGTRLTVL.

This clonotype was counted at least ten times. The V call is TRBV30, the J call TRBJ2-1; perhaps D is TRBD1 or TRBD2 (5 bases each). V lost 1 base to trimming and J lost 8 bases, with 15 bases between them. CDR3 length: 14 amino acids. CDR1 GTSNPN and CDR2 SVGIG come from the germline V gene (reference sequence). CDR3 sequence reads: CAWSDLGTVHEQFF. The CDR3 nucleotides read TGTGCCTGGAGTGATCTTGGGACGGTCCATGAGCAGTTCTTC. The whole variable domain, remainder taken from reference TRBV30 and TRBJ2-1, is SQTIHQWPATLVQPVGSPLSLECTVEGTSNPNLYWYRQAAGRGLQLLFYSVGIGQISSEVPQNLSASRPQDRQFILSSKKLLLSDSGFYLCAWSDLGTVHEQFFGPGTRLTVL.

The V call is TRBV14, the J call TRBJ1-1, with D hard to call. This CDR3 has 14 residues. The V end lost 1 base, the J end lost 8 bases, and 14 bases lay between the germline ends. In germline, CDR1 is SGHDN, CDR2 FVKESK. The chain's CDR3 is CASSQAPTGSEAFF. For the CDR3, the DNA is TGTGCCAGCAGCCAAGCGCCTACGGGATCCGAAGCTTTCTTT.